What follows describes a single T cell receptor (beta chain). Its antigen is as yet unknown. Germline V gives CDR1 MNHEY, CDR2 SVGEGT. The CDR3 is 14 residues long. This entry is derived from a study of T cells expressing NK-cell markers. At the level of the study: Sorted CD3+CD56+NKG2C+, CD3+CD56+NKG2C- and CD3+CD56-NKG2C+ T cells provided the TCR beta repertoires.

Overall study results and limits: A range of about 1.0-7.5% of CD8+ T cells consisted of dominant NKG2C+ clonotypes in more than five donors. HCMV specificity was not established for the expanded NKG2C+ T cell clones.

TCRdb re-called the 5' RACE reads and gives one entry per CDR3 protein, without DNA. This repertoire comprises 200,000 to 300,000 distinct CDR3 sequences; its ten largest clones make up roughly 4.2%. The chain links TRBV6-2 or TRBV6-3 to TRBJ2-7; the D call of TRBD1 rests on TCRdb alone, since no DNA is present to check it. Sequenced: blood T cells: a sorted CD56 or NKG2C T cell subset, CD4+ or CD8+ T cells, or bulk PBMC T cells (not recorded which). The receptor was derived from a woman between 18 and 75 years old in good health. This CDR3 is CASNPLRLSYEQYF.